This TCR beta chain was identified during a study of T cells in Graves' hyperthyroidism and ophthalmopathy. Points from the study as a whole: Expanded thyroid clonotypes (above 0.001) were mostly also found in blood.

V lost 5 bases and J lost 0, with 20 bases in between. Germline V gene lookup returns CDR1 SGHTA and CDR2 FQGNSA. The CDR3 is 18 residues long. Criteria for exclusion of patients were uncontrolled infection, other autoimmune disease, pregnancy or lactation. Diagnoses were established using clinical symptoms, serum thyroxine and TRAb, thyroid ultrasound and orbital computed tomography. Concerning this clonotype: The antigen remains undetermined.

Researchers took RNA transcripts and amplified the TCR beta CDR3 regions from them. First-round RT-PCR targeting the TCR CDR3 was performed with the HTBI primer set. TCRdb processed the multiplex PCR reads anew with MiXCR; each CDR3 protein has one entry. The sample shows roughly 500,000 distinct CDR3 sequences, more than 45% of them seen only once. This TCR came from an adult woman with Graves' disease, either hyperthyroidism or ophthalmopathy (not recorded which). This sequence joins TRBV7-2 and TRBJ1-3; D unclear. The sample comprised peripheral blood or thyroid tissue (not recorded which). CDR3 amino acids: CASSVEDRGTSSGNTIYF. In DNA form, the CDR3 reads TGTGCCAGCAGCGTTGAAGATCGGGGAACGAGCTCTGGAAACACCATATATTTT.